These T cell receptor beta chains were read from a single sample in a study of T cells in tuberculosis. The repertoire was sequenced with immunoSEQ multiplex PCR; TCRdb's copy has only in-frame clones and lacks some. The sample has tens of thousands of clones, approximately 94% seen once. The sample comprised PBMCs. These TCRs come from a donor aged 10 to 29 with latent tuberculosis or without tuberculosis infection. Both conserved end residues are part of each CDR3. The D gene is left open where the match is weak. Size values are once, few and many counts, or a class for expanded clones, and some rows have none.

V: TRBV27; size: .; J: TRBJ2-7; D: TRBD1; DNA: TGTGCCAGCAGTCCACTCGCGGACAGGATCTACGAGCAGTACTTC; CDR3: CASSPLADRIYEQYF
V: TRBV5-4; size: .; J: TRBJ2-2; D: TRBD2; DNA: TGTGCCAGCAGCTTGGGGGCTAGCGGTAACACCGGGGAGCTGTTTTTT; CDR3: CASSLGASGNTGELFF
V: TRBV27; size: once; J: TRBJ2-1; D: .; DNA: TGTGCCACCAGCCGTCGGCGGGGAAGCTCCTACAATGAGCAGTTCTTC; CDR3: CATSRRRGSSYNEQFF
V: TRBV4-2; size: .; J: TRBJ2-5; D: .; DNA: TGTGCCAGCAGCCAAGGGCGGGCGGAACAAGAGACCCAGTACTTC; CDR3: CASSQGRAEQETQYF
V: TRBV5-4; size: .; J: TRBJ2-6; D: .; DNA: TGTGCCAGCAAGGCGGCAGCTGGGGCCAACGTCCTGACTTTC; CDR3: CASKAAAGANVLTF
V: TRBV6-1; size: once; J: TRBJ2-5; D: .; DNA: TGTGCCAGCAGTGAATACAGGGTTCTGGAGACCCAGTACTTC; CDR3: CASSEYRVLETQYF
V: TRBV10-1; size: once; J: TRBJ2-7; D: .; DNA: TGCGCCAGCAGTGAGTCGACTCGCGGGACAGCCTACGAGCAGTACTTC; CDR3: CASSESTRGTAYEQYF
V: TRBV30; size: .; J: TRBJ2-4; D: TRBD2; DNA: TGTGCCTGGAGTGGGGCGGGGGTCCAAGCCAAAAACATTCAGTACTTC; CDR3: CAWSGAGVQAKNIQYF
V: TRBV9; size: .; J: TRBJ2-7; D: .; DNA: TGTGCCAGCATTCCCAACCACATCTTCACCTACGAGCAGTACTTC; CDR3: CASIPNHIFTYEQYF
V: TRBV28; size: .; J: TRBJ2-7; D: TRBD2; DNA: TGTGCCAGCATTAAGGCTAGCGGCACCTACGAGCAGTACTTC; CDR3: CASIKASGTYEQYF
V: TRBV7-2; size: .; J: TRBJ2-5; D: .; DNA: TGTGCCAGCAGCTCGGGCGGGGCGCCGATAGAGACCCAGTACTTC; CDR3: CASSSGGAPIETQYF
V: TRBV6-5; size: .; J: TRBJ1-4; D: TRBD1; DNA: TGTGCCAGCAGGAACAGGGGCGGGGTCGAAAAACTGTTTTTT; CDR3: CASRNRGGVEKLFF
V: TRBV10-1; size: .; J: TRBJ2-7; D: TRBD2; DNA: TGCGCCAGCAGTGTACTAGCGGCCTTAACCGACGAGCAGTACTTC; CDR3: CASSVLAALTDEQYF
V: TRBV4-1; size: .; J: TRBJ2-1; D: TRBD1; DNA: TGCGCCAGCAGCCAACCGGGACAGGGGGCTTGGAATGAGCAGTTCTTC; CDR3: CASSQPGQGAWNEQFF
V: TRBV11-3; size: .; J: TRBJ2-1; D: .; DNA: TGTGCCAGCAGCTTCGGGGATGGGGGGGAGCAGTTCTTC; CDR3: CASSFGDGGEQFF
V: TRBV27; size: .; J: TRBJ2-6; D: TRBD1; DNA: TGTGCCAGCAGTCTAACAGGGGCCAGCGTCCTGACTTTC; CDR3: CASSLTGASVLTF
V: TRBV5-1; size: once; J: TRBJ2-7; D: TRBD1; DNA: TGCGCCAGCAGCACGGACAGGGGGATATCCTACGAGCAGTACTTC; CDR3: CASSTDRGISYEQYF